One sample yielded the 21 T cell receptor beta chains listed below, sequenced in a study of blood T cell repertoires in COVID-19. Sequencing was performed with immunoSEQ multiplex PCR; in TCRdb, only in-frame clones are kept and a portion is missing. The sample includes about 260,000 clones, about 89% of them seen just once. Source material: peripheral blood. These receptors were obtained from a man in his forties who had recovered from COVID-19.

This rearrangement joins TRBV2 to TRBJ2-3, with D possibly matching TRBD2 (5 bases). CDR3 length equals 15 residues. Germline loops: CDR1 SNHLY, CDR2 FYNNEI. The V end was cut by 7 bases, the J end by 3 bases, with 17 bases between. The DNA for the CDR3 is TGTGCCAGCACAAAGCTCCGGGGAGATACAGATACGCAGTATTTT. Translated: CASTKLRGDTDTQYF.

This chain joins TRBV19 and TRBJ2-4; 11 bases are shared with TRBD1. CDR1 is LNHDA, CDR2 SQIVND, per germline (reference sequence). This CDR3 is built from 18 residues. The J segment lost 2 bases and the V segment lost 7 bases, leaving 13 bases of the junction unmatched. This CDR3 is CASNPGQGGVRSKNIQYF. For the CDR3, the DNA is TGTGCCAGTAACCCGGGACAGGGGGGCGTGAGGTCCAAAAACATTCAGTACTTC.

J is TRBJ2-7 and V is TRBV5-4; D possibly corresponds to TRBD2 (5 bases). The CDR3 covers 13 residues. V was shortened by 1 base and J by 6 bases, with 11 bases between the two germline ends. CDR1 and CDR2 (germline): SGHNT, YYREEE (reference sequence). The CDR3 DNA sequence: TGTGCCAGCAGCTTGCCCTCTAGCTTCGAGCAGTACTTC. Amino acid sequence: CASSLPSSFEQYF.

The rearrangement links TRBV24-1 to TRBJ2-1, with unresolved D. This CDR3 contains 16 residues. Between the trimmed V and J ends, which lost 2 bases and 1 base, there was a span of 11 bases. Germline loops: CDR1 KGHDR, CDR2 SFDVKD. The CDR3, as DNA: TGTGCCACCAGTGATTCTCCCGTTGAGTCCTACAATGAGCAGTTCTTC. It translates to CATSDSPVESYNEQFF.

In regard to this clone: A junction boundary mismatches the germline segment, possibly from a read error. The rearrangement uses TRBV25-1 and TRBJ1-2; 8 nucleotides line up with TRBD1. The CDR3 is made up of 14 amino acids. CDR1 MGHDK and CDR2 SYGVNS come from the germline V gene. CDR3 DNA: TGTGCCAGCAGTGATCCGGACAGGGACTATGACTACACCTTC. Amino acids: CASSDPDRDYDYTF.

V gene TRBV5-1 combines with J gene TRBJ1-6, with 11 bases aligning to TRBD1. With 4 bases clipped from V and 7 bases from J, the junction kept 4 bases outside the gene matches. The V gene's germline CDR1 is SGHRS and CDR2 YFSETQ. The CDR3 is 15 amino acids. The CDR3 protein is CASSVGTGGNSPLHF. CDR3 sequence (DNA): TGCGCCAGCAGCGTCGGGACAGGGGGGAATTCACCCCTCCACTTT. The full variable domain, rest sourced from reference TRBV5-1 and TRBJ1-6, is KAGVTQTPRYLIKTRGQQVTLSCSPISGHRSVSWYQQTPGQGLQFLFEYFSETQRNKGNFPGRFSGRQFSNSRSEMNVSTLELGDSALYLCASSVGTGGNSPLHFGNGTRLTVT.

The rearrangement links TRBV15 to TRBJ2-6; D is unresolved. Germline lookup yields CDR1 LNHNV and CDR2 YYDKDF (reference sequence). The ends were cut back, 0 bases at V and 0 bases at J, with 6 bases in the middle. This CDR3 is 16 amino acids long. The CDR3 here is CATSRDQASGANVLTF. CDR3 in DNA: TGTGCCACCAGCAGAGATCAGGCCTCTGGGGCCAACGTCCTGACTTTC. The variable domain in full, completed from reference TRBV15 and TRBJ2-6, reads DAMVIQNPRYQVTQFGKPVTLSCSQTLNHNVMYWYQQKSSQAPKLLFHYYDKDFNNEADTPDNFQSRRPNTSFCFLDIRSPGLGDTAMYLCATSRDQASGANVLTFGAGSRLTVL.

This chain uses TRBV19 with TRBJ2-5, with TRBD1 matching over 9 bases. The length of the CDR3 is 15 residues. Germline V gene sequence: CDR1 LNHDA, CDR2 SQIVND (reference sequence). V was pared by 4 bases and J by 5 bases, with 8 bases of the junction left unmatched. The CDR3 reads CASSTPTGGRETQYF. The CDR3 region has the DNA TGTGCCAGTAGTACCCCGACAGGGGGGAGGGAGACCCAGTACTTC. Combining the CDR3 with reference TRBV19 and TRBJ2-5 gives the whole variable domain DGGITQSPKYLFRKEGQNVTLSCEQNLNHDAMYWYRQDPGQGLRLIYYSQIVNDFQKGDIAEGYSVSREKKESFPLTVTSAQKNPTAFYLCASSTPTGGRETQYFGPGTRLLVL.

The chain has TRBV12-5 and TRBJ1-2; D unresolved. Per germline, CDR1 LGHNT and CDR2 FRNRAP. Trimming removed 6 bases from V and 4 bases from J, with 21 bases in between. The CDR3 runs to 16 residues. The CDR3 nucleotides are TGTGCTAGTGGAGCTGCCGGCGGCCGTGTTCTCTATGGCTACACCTTC. This translates into CASGAAGGRVLYGYTF.

This chain joins TRBV11-1 and TRBJ2-7; 12 nucleotides agree with TRBD2. The length of the CDR3 is 14 residues. CDR1 is SGHAT, CDR2 FQDESV, per germline (reference sequence). The V and J ends lost 7 bases and 3 bases, in that order; junction bases with no gene match: 4. The CDR3 DNA sequence: TGTGCCAGCAAAAGACTAGCGGGAGTCTACGAGCAGTACTTC. Translating gives CASKRLAGVYEQYF.

In this sample, this clone turned up a few times. This chain joins TRBV10-1 and TRBJ2-2, with a possible D match to TRBD1 (6 bases). Looked up from germline, CDR1 is WNHNN and CDR2 is SYGVQD (reference sequence). This CDR3 region has 14 residues. Trimming stripped 7 bases from V and 2 bases from J, with 11 bases between. The CDR3 DNA reads TGCGCCAGCAACCGGACAGCCAACACCGGGGAGCTGTTTTTT. Its protein product is CASNRTANTGELFF.

With regard to this clone: One end of the junction varies from germline; a read error may be responsible. This chain joins TRBV29-1 and TRBJ2-7; D may be TRBD2 (5 bases). Germline-derived CDR1 and CDR2 are SQVTM and ANQGSEA. CDR3 length: 13 residues. CDR3 protein: CSVEGWETGEQYF. The CDR3 DNA sequence: TGCAGCGTCGAAGGGTGGGAGACGGGCGAGCAGTACTTC.

J is TRBJ2-3 and V is TRBV6-4; TRBD2 matches 12 bases. CDR1 is MRHNA, CDR2 SNTAGT, per germline. With 6 bases clipped from V and 2 bases from J, the junction kept 9 bases outside the gene matches. The CDR3 totals 17 residues. Written as DNA, the CDR3 is TGTGCCAGCAGCCGACTAGCGGGGGCCCTTTCCACAGATACGCAGTATTTT. This encodes CASSRLAGALSTDTQYF.

V is TRBV7-6 and J is TRBJ2-3; 10 positions match TRBD2. Germline loops: CDR1 SGHVS, CDR2 FNYEAQ. V was pared by 4 bases and J by 5 bases, with 15 bases of the junction left unmatched. The CDR3 has 18 residues. CDR3 DNA: TGTGCCAGCAGCTCCAGAAGGACTAGCGGAGAAGTAAGAGATACGCAGTATTTT. Its protein product is CASSSRRTSGEVRDTQYF.

The chain couples TRBV19 to TRBJ1-2, with TRBD1 as a possible D gene (6 bases). This CDR3 has 13 amino acids. The germline CDR1 and CDR2 sequences are LNHDA and SQIVND (reference sequence). The V end lost 5 bases, the J end lost 10 bases, and 17 bases lay between the germline ends. The CDR3 DNA reads TGTGCCAGTAGTTCCCAGACAGGCGAAGTCTACACCTTC. Encoded protein: CASSSQTGEVYTF.

Details on this clone: The germline gene is not matched at one end of the junction; a read error may be the cause. The chain has TRBV3-1 (or the pseudogene TRBV3-2) and TRBJ2-2, with 7 nucleotides matching TRBD2. Germline CDR1 reads LGHDT; CDR2 reads YNNKEL (reference sequence). This CDR3 has 15 amino acids. The CDR3 sequence is CASSQDFASPGGAVF. The CDR3 DNA reads TGTGCCAGCAGCCAAGATTTTGCTAGCCCGGGAGGAGCTGTTTTT.

This clone appeared a single time. This chain connects TRBV7-9 to TRBJ2-4; 7 bases agree with TRBD1. Losses at the gene ends were 5 bases for V and 6 bases for J; bases not matched to a gene: 10. Germline CDR1 SEHNR, CDR2 FQNEAQ (reference sequence). This CDR3 comprises 15 residues. The CDR3 is CASSHGQEYTNIQYF. CDR3 sequence (DNA): TGTGCCAGCAGCCACGGACAGGAGTATACAAACATTCAGTACTTC.

This clone was counted at least ten times. The rearrangement joins TRBV2 to TRBJ1-3; TRBD1 matches 7 bases. Germline V CDR1 and CDR2: SNHLY, FYNNEI. J gave up 4 bases and V 3 bases, and 6 bases lay outside the gene matches. This CDR3 comprises 15 residues. CDR3 region: CASSEGQTRGNTIYF. The DNA of the CDR3 is TGTGCCAGCAGTGAGGGACAGACAAGAGGAAACACCATATATTTT.

The rearrangement joins TRBV29-1 to TRBJ2-7, with TRBD1 matching over 7 bases. The V and J ends lost 7 bases and 4 bases, in that order; junction bases with no gene match: 10. Germline V gene lookup returns CDR1 SQVTM and CDR2 ANQGSEA. The CDR3 contains 13 residues. The CDR3, as DNA: TGCAGCGCCCTAGGGGGCACGCGGTACGAGCAGTACTTC. It translates to CSALGGTRYEQYF.

V is TRBV11-3 and J is TRBJ2-1, with no clear D. The CDR3 length is 13 residues. Germline V gene lookup returns CDR1 SGHNT and CDR2 YENEEA. The V end was cut by 4 bases, the J end by 4 bases, with 8 bases between. CDR3 bases: TGTGCCAGCAGCTCAACTCGATACAATGAGCAGTTCTTC. Translation: CASSSTRYNEQFF. The full variable domain, with the rest looked up from reference TRBV11-3 and TRBJ2-1, is EAGVVQSPRYKIIEKKQPVAFWCNPISGHNTLYWYLQNLGQGPELLIRYENEEAVDDSQLPKDRFSAERLKGVDSTLKIQPAELGDSAVYLCASSSTRYNEQFFGPGTRLTVL.

The rearrangement uses TRBV13 and TRBJ1-1, with a tentative D call TRBD1 (5 bases). Per the germline V gene, CDR1 is PRHDT and CDR2 is FYEKMQ (reference sequence). This CDR3 is 12 amino acids long. The CDR3 nucleotides read TGTGCAACCGGGACTCTGGGCGCTGAAGCTTTCTTT. It specifies CATGTLGAEAFF.